These 22 T cell receptor beta chains originate from one sample sequenced in a study of blood T cell repertoires in COVID-19. Libraries were prepared by immunoSEQ multiplex PCR; TCRdb keeps only in-frame clonotypes and omits some of them. The data contain about 210,000 clones, 88% of them singletons. The sequencing input was PBMCs or T cells enriched from blood (not recorded which). Receptors originate from a woman aged 40 to 49 with acute COVID-19.

The rearrangement joins TRBV5-1 to TRBJ2-7, with TRBD1 matching over 9 bases. CDR1 and CDR2 from the germline V gene are SGHRS and YFSETQ. CDR3 length: 14 residues. V was pared by 6 bases and J by 3 bases, with 7 bases of the junction left unmatched. The CDR3 loop reads CASTPGQGNYEQYF. For the CDR3, the DNA is TGCGCCAGCACTCCGGGACAGGGTAACTACGAGCAGTACTTC.

V gene TRBV28 combines with J gene TRBJ1-2; 9 nucleotides agree with TRBD1. After removal of 6 bases from V and 4 bases from J, the junction contained 6 bases not matched to a gene. Per germline, CDR1 MDHEN and CDR2 SYDVKM. The CDR3 extends over 14 amino acids. CDR3 bases: TGTGCCAGCAGCTACCGGGACAGGGTCTATGGCTACACCTTC. This translates into CASSYRDRVYGYTF.

The chain uses TRBV5-1 and TRBJ2-3; 11 bases fit TRBD2. The CDR3 loop spans 14 amino acids. Germline CDR1 reads SGHRS; CDR2 reads YFSETQ. V lost 4 bases and J lost 4; bases outside the gene matches: 2. The CDR3 sequence is CASSRTSGPDTQYF. The CDR3 nucleotides read TGCGCCAGCAGCCGGACTAGCGGGCCAGATACGCAGTATTTT.

The V and J genes are TRBV3-1 (or the pseudogene TRBV3-2) and TRBJ2-1, with D perhaps matching TRBD2 (6 bases). The CDR3 loop spans 13 amino acids. Trimming removed 0 bases from V and 9 bases from J, with 9 bases in between. Germline V gene sequence: CDR1 LGHDT, CDR2 YNNKEL (reference sequence). DNA for the CDR3: TGTGCCAGCAGCCAAGACGGAGCGGGTGAGCAGTTCTTC. The encoded protein is CASSQDGAGEQFF.

The V and J genes are TRBV3-1 (or the pseudogene TRBV3-2) and TRBJ2-2, with 11 bases identical to TRBD2. The CDR3 runs to 18 residues. With V trimmed by 1 base and J by 4 bases, 8 bases remained unmatched. Germline V gene sequence: CDR1 LGHDT, CDR2 YNNKEL (reference sequence). The CDR3 nucleotides read TGTGCCAGCAGCCAAGGGCCCCTAGCGGGGGGACTCACCGGGGAGCTGTTTTTT. Translated, it gives CASSQGPLAGGLTGELFF.

The chain carries TRBV7-9 and TRBJ2-5; D remains ambiguous. The CDR3 contains 14 residues. Per the germline V gene, CDR1 is SEHNR and CDR2 is FQNEAQ (reference sequence). V was cut by 1 base and J by 2 bases, with 8 bases left in between. In DNA, the CDR3 is TGTGCCAGCAGCTTAGACAGCCTACAAGAGACCCAGTACTTC. This encodes CASSLDSLQETQYF.

The genes are TRBV9 and TRBJ2-3; D remains unclear. Germline lookup yields CDR1 SGDLS and CDR2 YYNGEE. This CDR3 comprises 15 residues. V shed 0 bases and J shed 2 bases, with 10 bases lying between them. CDR3 in DNA: TGTGCCAGCAGCGTAGAACTGCGAGACACAGATACGCAGTATTTT. It translates to CASSVELRDTDTQYF.

This chain links TRBV5-6 with TRBJ1-2; D is unresolved. Trimming removed 5 bases at V and 8 bases at J, with 16 bases between. Germline CDR1 reads SGHDT; CDR2 reads YYEEEE. The CDR3 loop spans 13 amino acids. The DNA for the CDR3 is TGTGCCAGCAGACTGGCGGAGACGAGCGGCTACACCTTC. Protein: CASRLAETSGYTF.

V and J are TRBV19 and TRBJ2-5, with 12 bases fitting TRBD1. With V trimmed by 4 bases and J by 5 bases, 8 bases remained unmatched. Germline CDR1 is LNHDA and CDR2 is SQIVND (reference sequence). The CDR3 runs 16 residues. The CDR3 region has the DNA TGTGCCAGTAGTAGGAGAGGGACAGGGGGCCAGGAGACCCAGTACTTC. It translates to CASSRRGTGGQETQYF. The whole variable domain, filled in from reference TRBV19 and TRBJ2-5, reads DGGITQSPKYLFRKEGQNVTLSCEQNLNHDAMYWYRQDPGQGLRLIYYSQIVNDFQKGDIAEGYSVSREKKESFPLTVTSAQKNPTAFYLCASSRRGTGGQETQYFGPGTRLLVL.

V and J are TRBV5-1 and TRBJ1-4; no clear D gene. V was pared by 0 bases and J by 8 bases, with 11 bases between. This CDR3 comprises 14 residues. The germline CDR1 and CDR2 sequences are SGHRS and YFSETQ. The CDR3 region is CASSLGGVGEKLFF. CDR3 nucleotides: TGCGCCAGCAGCTTGGGCGGGGTTGGCGAAAAACTGTTTTTT.

This clone was seen only once. V is TRBV24-1 and J is TRBJ2-3; 13 bases fit TRBD2. The CDR3 has 17 amino acids. J lost 4 bases, V lost 3 bases, and 6 bases had no gene match. Germline values: CDR1 KGHDR, CDR2 SFDVKD. CDR3 amino acids: CATSDPYGLAGADTQYF. CDR3 nucleotides: TGTGCCACCAGTGATCCGTATGGACTAGCGGGAGCAGATACGCAGTATTTT.

J is TRBJ1-5 and V is TRBV29-1, with D possibly being TRBD1 (6 bases). CDR3 length: 15 amino acids. V was cut by 1 base and J by 1 base, with 11 bases left in between. Germline lookup yields CDR1 SQVTM and CDR2 ANQGSEA. The CDR3 bases are TGCAGCGTTGAAGTAGGGGGAGGGAGCAATCAGCCCCAGCATTTT. This codes for CSVEVGGGSNQPQHF.

The chain has TRBV18 and TRBJ2-7, with 8 positions matching TRBD1. The J segment lost 0 bases and the V segment lost 6 bases, leaving 7 bases of the junction unmatched. CDR3 length equals 15 residues. Germline assignment: CDR1 KGHSH and CDR2 LQKENI. CDR3 nucleotide sequence: TGTGCCAGCTCCTTGACAGGGGCCGTCTCCTACGAGCAGTACTTC. It translates to CASSLTGAVSYEQYF.

The DNA for the CDR3 is TGTGCCAGCAGCTTGCTAGGGGTCTCTGGGGCCAACGTCCTGACTTTC. Protein sequence: CASSLLGVSGANVLTF. The V and J genes are TRBV5-6 and TRBJ2-6; D is possibly TRBD1 (5 bases). The CDR3 has 16 amino acids. Germline CDR1 SGHDT, CDR2 YYEEEE. V lost 1 base and J 0 bases, leaving 8 bases between the germline ends.

This clone was observed a few times. The chain employs TRBV28 and TRBJ1-5; D is possibly TRBD1 (6 bases). Deletions cut 6 bases from V and 1 base from J, with 13 bases between. Germline CDR1 reads MDHEN; CDR2 reads SYDVKM. The CDR3 totals 15 residues. CDR3 sequence (DNA): TGTGCCAGCAGCACACAGGGACGGAGCAATCAGCCCCAGCATTTT. This translates into CASSTQGRSNQPQHF.

The chain employs TRBV5-1 and TRBJ2-1; 9 bases align to TRBD1. CDR1 is SGHRS and CDR2 is YFSETQ in the germline V gene. The CDR3 loop spans 16 amino acids. The J segment lost 8 bases and the V segment lost 4 bases, leaving 13 bases of the junction unmatched. This chain's CDR3 is CASSPLTGGGTDEQFF. CDR3 sequence (DNA): TGCGCCAGCAGCCCCCTGACAGGGGGGGGCACCGATGAGCAGTTCTTC.

Only a few counts were recorded for this clone. This chain joins TRBV19 and TRBJ1-5; maybe TRBD1 (5 bases). The CDR3 has 16 amino acids. CDR1 and CDR2 (germline): LNHDA, SQIVND (reference sequence). V lost 3 bases, J lost 3 bases, and 15 bases lay in between. The CDR3 coding sequence is TGTGCCAGTAGTATTATTCGAGGCAGGGACAATCAGCCCCAGCATTTT. Amino acid sequence: CASSIIRGRDNQPQHF.

The V call is TRBV13, the J call TRBJ1-2, with D possibly matching TRBD1 (6 bases). Germline V gene lookup returns CDR1 PRHDT and CDR2 FYEKMQ (reference sequence). This CDR3 has 14 residues. Trimming took 2 bases from V and 6 from J, leaving 13 bases between them. The CDR3 nucleotides read TGTGCCAGCAGCTTACCACAGGGTAATGATGGCTACACCTTC. Amino acid sequence: CASSLPQGNDGYTF.

V gene TRBV6-5 combines with J gene TRBJ2-1; the match to TRBD2 covers 12 bases. The CDR3 contains 15 residues. The V and J ends lost 4 bases and 6 bases, in that order; junction bases with no gene match: 4. Germline CDR1 and CDR2: MNHEY and SVGAGI. The CDR3 nucleotides are TGTGCCAGCAGTTTCTCGACTAGCGGGAGCAATGAGCAGTTCTTC. Translating it yields CASSFSTSGSNEQFF.

The V call is TRBV3-1 (or the pseudogene TRBV3-2), the J call TRBJ1-2, with TRBD1 matching over 8 bases. The CDR3 is made up of 14 amino acids. V lost 0 bases and J lost 7; bases outside the gene matches: 4. The germline gives CDR1 LGHDT, CDR2 YNNKEL (reference sequence). The CDR3 here is CASSQDLTGGGYTF. The CDR3 DNA follows: TGTGCCAGCAGCCAAGATCTAACAGGGGGTGGCTACACCTTC.

The genes are TRBV9 and TRBJ2-3; maybe TRBD2 (6 bases). Germline CDR1 SGDLS, CDR2 YYNGEE. This CDR3 contains 15 residues. Trimming took off 4 bases at V and 0 bases at J, with 12 bases between the two ends. CDR3 protein: CASSPRSGSTDTQYF. CDR3 bases: TGTGCCAGCAGCCCCAGGAGCGGGAGCACAGATACGCAGTATTTT.

V and J are TRBV27 and TRBJ2-1; 9 bases agree with TRBD1. CDR1 and CDR2 from the germline V gene are MNHEY and SMNVEV (reference sequence). CDR3 length: 14 residues. V trimming: 6 bases; J trimming: 5 bases; junction bases outside the gene matches: 5. DNA of the CDR3: TGTGCCAGCAGCCTCAGGACAGGGGACAATGAGCAGTTCTTC. It codes for CASSLRTGDNEQFF.